This T cell receptor (beta chain) originates from a study of blood T cell repertoires in COVID-19. On the study more broadly: Samples of COVID-19 (acute and convalescent) were obtained from the United States, Italy and Spain. Nucleic acid was either cDNA or gDNA, and it came from T cells, B-cell-depleted T cells, or PBMCs.

Source study methods: Estimation of nucleated cell counts relied on the amplification of reference gene primers. TCRdb's table, derived via immunoSEQ multiplex PCR, lists solely in-frame clones and lacks some. That table gives V, J and clone size, and the DNA gave D and trimming. The sample comprises more than 150,000 clones, approximately 80% of which are singletons, and roughly 2.9% rests with the top ten. V dropped 4 bases and J dropped 4; count of bases not matched to a gene: 5. The CDR3 totals 14 residues. Germline V gives CDR1 MNHEY, CDR2 SMNVEV (reference sequence). The sequence derives from a woman aged 55-70 years with acute or convalescent COVID-19. Sequencing was performed on peripheral blood. The chain carries TRBV27 and TRBJ2-3; TRBD1 aligns across 7 bases. The CDR3 loop reads CASSSPTGADTQYF. The CDR3 DNA reads as TGTGCCAGCAGTTCCCCTACAGGGGCAGATACGCAGTATTTT.